Below are 10 T cell receptor beta chains sequenced from a single sample in a study of blood T cell repertoires in COVID-19. Using immunoSEQ multiplex PCR, the repertoire was profiled, and TCRdb retains in-frame clones only, with some absent. The table records a few hundred thousand clones, around nine tenths of them present only once. Source material: PBMCs or T cells enriched from blood (not recorded which). Receptors originate from a woman aged 55-70 years who had recovered from COVID-19.

The chain links TRBV6-5 to TRBJ1-2, with TRBD1 matching over 9 bases. From germline, CDR1 is MNHEY and CDR2 SVGAGI. The V and J ends lost 6 bases and 6 bases, in that order; junction bases with no gene match: 8. The CDR3 has 14 amino acids. The CDR3: CASRPQGAPNGYTF. CDR3 nucleotide sequence: TGTGCCAGCAGGCCACAGGGGGCGCCGAATGGCTACACCTTC.

The CDR3 is CSVWTGLGTEAFF. As DNA, the CDR3 is TGCAGCGTCTGGACAGGCCTGGGGACTGAAGCTTTCTTT. The chain is built from TRBV29-1 and TRBJ1-1; 7 positions agree with TRBD1. This CDR3 region has 13 residues. Germline lookup yields CDR1 SQVTM and CDR2 ANQGSEA. V lost 6 bases to trimming and J lost 5 bases; unmatched junction nucleotides: 9.

The genes are TRBV11-2 and TRBJ2-2, with D perhaps TRBD1 (7 bases). Per the germline V gene, CDR1 is SGHAT and CDR2 is FQNNGV. The length of the CDR3 is 15 residues. The V end lost 3 bases, the J end lost 6 bases, and 14 bases lay between the germline ends. As DNA, the CDR3 is TGTGCCAGCAGCTTCGCCAGGGGGGCCCCCGGGGAGCTGTTTTTT. Its protein product is CASSFARGAPGELFF.

V and J are TRBV7-9 and TRBJ1-1; maybe TRBD1 (5 bases). Per the germline V gene, CDR1 is SEHNR and CDR2 is FQNEAQ (reference sequence). Trimming stripped 5 bases from V and 6 bases from J, with 19 bases between. The CDR3 extends over 15 amino acids. The CDR3 here is CASSPIAGGDPEAFF. DNA for the CDR3: TGTGCCAGCAGCCCTATAGCTGGAGGGGACCCTGAAGCTTTCTTT.

This chain connects TRBV5-1 to TRBJ2-3, with 10 positions matching TRBD1. The CDR3 loop spans 19 amino acids. Losses at the gene ends were 4 bases for V and 2 bases for J; bases not matched to a gene: 16. Looked up from germline, CDR1 is SGHRS and CDR2 is YFSETQ. The CDR3 nucleotides are TGCGCCAGCAGCCCCTGGACAGGGAAGGGGACAGGGGACACAGATACGCAGTATTTT. Residues: CASSPWTGKGTGDTDTQYF.

The sample holds one count of this clone. J is TRBJ1-2 and V is TRBV7-9, with 8 bases that match TRBD1. The germline V gene has CDR1 SEHNR and CDR2 FQNEAQ (reference sequence). CDR3 size: 14 residues. V was clipped by 2 bases and J by 7 bases; unmatched bases: 6. This CDR3 is CASSLPGTGGGYTF. For the CDR3, the DNA is TGTGCCAGCAGCTTACCCGGGACAGGAGGTGGCTACACCTTC.

The rearrangement links TRBV29-1 to TRBJ1-5; 7 bases line up with TRBD1. Trimming removed 4 bases from V and 0 bases from J; junction bases left unmatched: 15. Germline loops: CDR1 SQVTM, CDR2 ANQGSEA. The CDR3 is made up of 18 amino acids. The CDR3 region has the DNA TGCAGCGTTGCAATCGGGACAGTTCTCCCCTATAGCAATCAGCCCCAGCATTTT. The encoded protein is CSVAIGTVLPYSNQPQHF.

CDR3 DNA sequence: TGTGCCAGCAGTTATCAGGGGGCAAGTAATTCACCCCTCCACTTT. Translating gives CASSYQGASNSPLHF. The chain carries TRBV6-6 and TRBJ1-6; TRBD1 agrees at 8 bases. With V trimmed by 3 bases and J by 6 bases, 4 bases remained unmatched. This CDR3 contains 15 residues. Germline V lookup: CDR1 MNHNY, CDR2 SVGAGI (reference sequence).

The rearrangement uses TRBV18 and TRBJ1-4, with D unresolved. Germline V gene sequence: CDR1 KGHSH, CDR2 LQKENI. V was cut by 3 bases and J by 1 base, with 12 bases left in between. The CDR3 sequence is 16 residues long. The DNA for the CDR3 is TGTGCCAGCTCACCGCGAACGGGAGGAACTAATGAAAAACTGTTTTTT. Translating gives CASSPRTGGTNEKLFF.

The rearrangement joins TRBV5-6 to TRBJ2-7; D is unresolved. V gave up 0 bases and J gave up 0 bases, with 7 bases separating them. The V gene's germline CDR1 is SGHDT and CDR2 YYEEEE. CDR3 length equals 14 residues. The CDR3 reads CASSLGFSSYEQYV. The DNA of the CDR3 is TGTGCCAGCAGCTTGGGTTTCAGCTCCTACGAGCAGTACGTC.